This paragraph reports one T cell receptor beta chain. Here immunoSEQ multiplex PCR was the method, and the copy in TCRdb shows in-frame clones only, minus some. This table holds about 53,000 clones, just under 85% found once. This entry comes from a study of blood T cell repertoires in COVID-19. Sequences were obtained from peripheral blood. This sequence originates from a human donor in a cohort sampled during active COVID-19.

The CDR3, as DNA: TGTGCCAGCAGCATAACAGGGGGCGATGAGCAGTTCTTC. Encoded protein: CASSITGGDEQFF. The rearrangement uses TRBV11-2 and TRBJ2-1; 9 nucleotides line up with TRBD1. Trimming at V came to 5 bases and at J to 8 bases, leaving 4 bases not matched to a gene. The germline V gene has CDR1 SGHAT and CDR2 FQNNGV. The CDR3 length is 13 residues.